The 20 T cell receptor beta chains below come from one sample, sequenced in a study of TIL therapy for anti-PD-1-resistant metastatic lung cancer. The time point here: pre-treatment sample, taken before nivolumab and TIL therapy. Sequencing used immunoSEQ v3. The table came from immunoSEQ multiplex PCR; TCRdb's copy has only in-frame clones and leaves some out. The sample carries 20,000 to 25,000 clones, around 81% recorded once. The sample here was blood, taken at baseline. These receptor sequences come from a person between 30 and 80 years old with non-small cell lung cancer.

The DNA of the CDR3 is TGTGCCAGCAGTGGGACGGGGCGCCGCAGTGAGCAGTTCTTC. Residues: CASSGTGRRSEQFF. The chain joins TRBV25-1 to TRBJ2-1; D may be TRBD1 or TRBD2 (5 bases each). The germline V gene has CDR1 MGHDK and CDR2 SYGVNS. The CDR3 contains 14 residues. V was clipped by 4 bases and J by 9 bases, with 16 bases between them.

This chain joins TRBV28 and TRBJ2-7; D unresolved. The V gene lost 4 bases and the J gene lost 2 bases, with 3 bases spanning the gap. Germline V gene sequence: CDR1 MDHEN, CDR2 SYDVKM. This CDR3 spans 11 amino acids. This CDR3 reads CASSSPYEQYF. The CDR3 DNA reads TGTGCCAGCAGTTCCCCCTACGAGCAGTACTTC.

The chain uses TRBV6-5 and TRBJ2-2; D possibly corresponds to TRBD1 (6 bases). This CDR3 spans 14 amino acids. The germline CDR1 and CDR2 sequences are MNHEY and SVGAGI. Trimming left V 2 bases short and J 7 bases short, with 11 bases between. In DNA, the CDR3 is TGTGCCAGCAGTTACAGGGGGTTGGGCGGGGAGCTGTTTTTT. It codes for CASSYRGLGGELFF.

This clone was recorded a few times. This chain uses TRBV30 with TRBJ2-3; perhaps TRBD1 as D (6 bases). This CDR3 comprises 12 residues. Trimming removed 5 bases from V and 5 bases from J, with 11 bases in between. Germline V gene sequence: CDR1 GTSNPN, CDR2 SVGIG (reference sequence). In DNA form, the CDR3 reads TGTGCCTGGGCAAACAGGGTAGATACGCAGTATTTT. Translation gives CAWANRVDTQYF.

This clone was picked up a small number of times. The rearrangement links TRBV9 to TRBJ1-2; TRBD1 agrees at 8 bases. CDR1 and CDR2 from the germline V gene are SGDLS and YYNGEE. The CDR3 covers 13 residues. The V gene end was trimmed by 7 bases and the J gene end by 8 bases; junction bases not matched to a gene: 10. CDR3 in amino acids: CASGQGPGGGYTF. In nucleotides, the CDR3 is TGTGCCAGCGGACAGGGACCTGGGGGCGGCTACACCTTC.

The gene calls are TRBV9 and TRBJ2-1; 7 positions agree with TRBD2. The trim removed 0 bases at V and 5 bases at J, leaving 11 bases unmatched. The CDR3 has 17 amino acids. Per the germline V gene, CDR1 is SGDLS and CDR2 is YYNGEE. This CDR3 reads CASSVGGLAGVNNEQFF. CDR3 coding DNA: TGTGCCAGCAGCGTAGGTGGGCTGGCGGGAGTAAACAATGAGCAGTTCTTC.

This clone has just a few counts. The V gene is TRBV6-5, the J gene TRBJ2-1; TRBD2 might be the D (8 bases). Trimming cost V 0 bases and J 9 bases, with 18 bases left between them. Germline lookup yields CDR1 MNHEY and CDR2 SVGAGI. The CDR3 contains 16 residues. In DNA, the CDR3 is TGTGCCAGCAGTTACTCGAGGGACAGCGGGGGAACTGAGCAGTTCTTC. Its protein product is CASSYSRDSGGTEQFF.

The chain is built from TRBV5-4 and TRBJ2-7; D gene uncertain. Germline loops: CDR1 SGHNT, CDR2 YYREEE (reference sequence). V was pared by 3 bases and J by 4 bases, with 11 bases between. CDR3 length: 13 amino acids. CDR3 protein: CASSSRFTYEQYF. The CDR3 DNA is TGTGCCAGCAGCTCCCGGTTTACATACGAGCAGTACTTC.

V and J are TRBV5-1 and TRBJ2-3; 11 nucleotides align to TRBD2. Looked up from germline, CDR1 is SGHRS and CDR2 is YFSETQ. V dropped 0 bases and J dropped 4; count of bases not matched to a gene: 1. This CDR3 has 15 residues. The chain's CDR3 is CASSLELAGADTQYF. CDR3 sequence (DNA): TGCGCCAGCAGCTTGGAACTAGCGGGAGCAGATACGCAGTATTTT.

The chain recombines TRBV2 with TRBJ1-5; TRBD1 matches at 7 bases. CDR3 length: 15 amino acids. CDR1 SNHLY and CDR2 FYNNEI come from the germline V gene. V trimming: 3 bases; J trimming: 3 bases; junction bases outside the gene matches: 5. CDR3 sequence (DNA): TGTGCCAGCAGTGACGGCCAGGGGGTCAATCAGCCCCAGCATTTT. The encoded protein is CASSDGQGVNQPQHF.

The chain couples TRBV6-1 to TRBJ1-3; 12 positions agree with TRBD1. Per the germline V gene, CDR1 is MNHNS and CDR2 is SASEGT. The CDR3 covers 18 residues. V was pared by 2 bases and J by 4 bases, with 9 bases of the junction left unmatched. The CDR3 reads CASSEYPGQGALGNTIYF. CDR3 in DNA: TGTGCCAGCAGTGAATATCCGGGACAGGGGGCGCTGGGAAACACCATATATTTT.

The genes are TRBV28 and TRBJ1-3; D is uncertain. The germline V gene encodes CDR1 MDHEN and CDR2 SYDVKM. The CDR3 covers 12 residues. V was pared by 10 bases and J by 4 bases, with 11 bases between. CDR3 DNA sequence: TGTGCCACCGCGATGCGCGGAAACACCATATATTTT. This codes for CATAMRGNTIYF.

The chain has TRBV11-3 and TRBJ2-3; a weak D match, TRBD2 (5 bases). V was trimmed by 2 bases and J by 6 bases, leaving 18 bases between them. Germline V gene lookup returns CDR1 SGHNT and CDR2 YENEEA. The CDR3 has 16 residues. In nucleotides, the CDR3 is TGTGCCAGCAGCTTATCCCGAGGACTCTTAGGGGATACGCAGTATTTT. Residues: CASSLSRGLLGDTQYF.

This clone showed up just once. The V call is TRBV28, the J call TRBJ2-7, with 7 nucleotides matching TRBD1. The CDR3 is 14 amino acids. Germline-derived CDR1 and CDR2 are MDHEN and SYDVKM. V shed 5 bases, J shed 3 bases, and the junction held 7 bases outside the gene matches. CDR3 in amino acids: CASSTGDSYYEQYF. The DNA for the CDR3 is TGTGCCAGCAGTACCGGGGACAGTTACTACGAGCAGTACTTC.

The sample holds a few counts of this clone. The V gene is TRBV9, the J gene TRBJ1-6, with 9 bases identical to TRBD1. With V trimmed by 0 bases and J by 10 bases, 5 bases remained unmatched. The CDR3 is 15 amino acids. CDR1 and CDR2 (germline): SGDLS, YYNGEE. CDR3 region: CASSVDGQGNSPLHF. As DNA, the CDR3 is TGTGCCAGCAGCGTAGACGGACAGGGGAACTCACCCCTCCACTTT.

This chain uses TRBV28 with TRBJ1-2; 8 nucleotides match TRBD1. The CDR3 covers 13 residues. Germline lookup yields CDR1 MDHEN and CDR2 SYDVKM. With 6 bases clipped from V and 7 bases from J, the junction kept 7 bases outside the gene matches. CDR3 sequence: CASRVQGAGGYTF. For the CDR3, the DNA is TGTGCCAGCAGGGTTCAGGGGGCGGGTGGCTACACCTTC.

The chain is built from TRBV2 and TRBJ2-2; 7 bases fit TRBD2. There are 18 residues in the CDR3. The germline gives CDR1 SNHLY, CDR2 FYNNEI. Trimming at V came to 4 bases and at J to 4 bases, leaving 15 bases not matched to a gene. The chain's CDR3 is CASSGGLFRPLGTGELFF. The DNA of the CDR3 is TGTGCCAGCAGTGGGGGACTATTCCGGCCCCTGGGCACCGGGGAGCTGTTTTTT.

V gene TRBV6-4 combines with J gene TRBJ2-2, with 13 nucleotides matching TRBD2. Looked up from germline, CDR1 is MRHNA and CDR2 is SNTAGT. The V segment lost 6 bases and the J segment 2 bases; nucleotides outside the gene matches: 3. The CDR3 extends over 16 amino acids. CDR3 DNA sequence: TGTGCCAGCAGGGGGGGACTAGCGGGAAACACCGGGGAGCTGTTTTTT. This sequence encodes CASRGGLAGNTGELFF.

The V call is TRBV27, the J call TRBJ1-4; no reliable D call. The length of the CDR3 is 16 residues. Germline V lookup: CDR1 MNHEY, CDR2 SMNVEV (reference sequence). V lost 5 bases to trimming and J lost 0 bases, with 13 bases between them. The CDR3 sequence: CASSRIPGATNEKLFF. The CDR3, as DNA: TGTGCCAGCAGTCGTATCCCCGGCGCAACTAATGAAAAACTGTTTTTT. Full variable domain (remainder filled in from reference TRBV27 and TRBJ1-4): EAQVTQNPRYLITVTGKKLTVTCSQNMNHEYMSWYRQDPGLGLRQIYYSMNVEVTDKGDVPEGYKVSRKEKRNFPLILESPSPNQTSLYFCASSRIPGATNEKLFFGSGTQLSVL.

The chain has TRBV6-5 and TRBJ2-7; a possible D gene is TRBD2 (5 bases). From germline, CDR1 is MNHEY and CDR2 SVGAGI. There are 14 residues in the CDR3. The ends were cut back, 6 bases at V and 2 bases at J, with 14 bases in the middle. The CDR3 nucleotides read TGTGCCAGCAGGGAGGATCGTCCTCCCTACGAGCAGTACTTC. This gives the protein CASREDRPPYEQYF.